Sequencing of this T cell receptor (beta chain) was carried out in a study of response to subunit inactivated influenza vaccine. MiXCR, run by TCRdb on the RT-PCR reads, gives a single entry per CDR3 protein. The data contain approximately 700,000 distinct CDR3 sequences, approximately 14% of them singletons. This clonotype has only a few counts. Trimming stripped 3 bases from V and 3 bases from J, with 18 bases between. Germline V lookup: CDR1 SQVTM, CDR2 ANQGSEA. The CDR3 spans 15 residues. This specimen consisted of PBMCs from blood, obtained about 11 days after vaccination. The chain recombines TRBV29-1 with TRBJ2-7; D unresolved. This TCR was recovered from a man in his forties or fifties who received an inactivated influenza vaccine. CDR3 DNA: TGCAGCGTTGAGTTGCTGGGCACGGAACACTACGAGCAGTACTTC. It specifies CSVELLGTEHYEQYF.